These 5 T cell receptor beta chains share one sample of origin, sequenced in a study of T cells after yellow fever vaccination. TCRdb processed the 5' RACE reads anew with MiXCR; each CDR3 protein has one entry. The data show around 320,000 distinct CDR3 sequences, approximately 10% seen once. Here the sequenced sample was CD4+ T cells sorted from PBMCs, taken 5 days after the yellow fever booster vaccination. All receptors come from a man younger than 30 who received the YFV17D yellow fever vaccine.

This clonotype was counted ten times or more. The chain couples TRBV7-6 to TRBJ1-4, with D uncertain. This CDR3 region has 11 residues. Germline values: CDR1 SGHVS, CDR2 FNYEAQ. The V gene lost 1 base and the J gene lost 8 bases, with 2 bases spanning the gap. The CDR3 reads CASSLDEKLFF. The CDR3 region has the DNA TGTGCCAGCAGCTTAGACGAAAAACTGTTTTTT.

The J gene is TRBJ1-5, the V gene TRBV20-1, with D possibly TRBD1 on 5 matching bases. Germline V gives CDR1 DFQATT, CDR2 SNEGSKA (reference sequence). V was clipped by 6 bases and J by 0 bases, with 15 bases between them. This CDR3 spans 15 amino acids. CDR3 DNA: TGCAGTGCCCTGACGGGGGACCTTAGCAATCAGCCCCAGCATTTT. Translating it yields CSALTGDLSNQPQHF.

This clonotype was observed a handful of times. J is TRBJ1-6 and V is TRBV9; 8 bases line up with TRBD1. Germline CDR1 and CDR2: SGDLS and YYNGEE. The CDR3 runs to 15 residues. V shed 4 bases and J 10 bases; nucleotides not matched to a gene: 10. The CDR3 loop reads CASSPQGAGGSPLHF. The DNA of the CDR3 is TGTGCCAGCAGCCCTCAGGGGGCAGGTGGATCACCCCTCCACTTT.

In its sample, this clonotype was seen a few times. The chain joins TRBV6-1 to TRBJ2-3; 10 positions match TRBD2. This CDR3 is built from 16 residues. Germline V gene sequence: CDR1 MNHNS, CDR2 SASEGT. Losses at the gene ends were 5 bases for V and 2 bases for J; bases not matched to a gene: 7. Written as DNA, the CDR3 is TGTGCCAGCAGTAGGCTAGCGGGGGTTCCCACAGATACGCAGTATTTT. This gives the protein CASSRLAGVPTDTQYF.

The chain recombines TRBV10-3 with TRBJ1-3, with D unclear. This CDR3 region has 12 residues. The V and J ends lost 11 bases and 6 bases respectively, with 14 bases between them. Looked up from germline, CDR1 is ENHRY and CDR2 is SYGVKD. The CDR3 DNA follows: TGTGCCGTCGAGTCCCTGGCAAACACCATATATTTT. Encoded protein: CAVESLANTIYF.